This TCR beta chain was retrieved from a study of response to subunit inactivated influenza vaccine. The study, taken as a whole, reports: With each seasonal influenza vaccination, the authors suggested, few new T cells are recruited.

TCRdb called the RT-PCR reads again in MiXCR, with one record for every CDR3 protein. The sample comprises a few hundred thousand distinct CDR3 sequences, approximately 7.3% of which are singletons, and around 13% rests with the top ten. Remarks on this clonotype: The antigen remains undetermined.

In germline, CDR1 is DFQATT, CDR2 SNEGSKA (reference sequence). V shed 1 base and J 7 bases; nucleotides not matched to a gene: 5. The CDR3 runs 15 residues. The material was PBMCs from blood, obtained about 23 months after vaccination. The source of this sequence is a man aged 50 to 75 who received an inactivated influenza vaccine. This sequence joins TRBV20-1 and TRBJ1-6; 9 nucleotides match TRBD1. CDR3 DNA: TGCAGTGCTAGAGTACAGGGGGCATGGAATTCACCCCTCCACTTT. Its protein product is CSARVQGAWNSPLHF.